This TCR beta chain was obtained from a study of blood T cell repertoires in COVID-19. Study details: Samples of COVID-19 (acute and convalescent) were obtained from the United States, Italy and Spain. Nucleic acid was either cDNA or gDNA, and it came from T cells, B-cell-depleted T cells, or PBMCs.

With 1 base clipped from V and 11 bases from J, the junction kept 11 bases outside the gene matches. This CDR3 is 15 amino acids long. From germline, CDR1 is SGHRS and CDR2 YFSETQ. This clone occurred once. In the original workflow: Estimated nucleated cell counts came from reference gene primer amplification. Assay: immunoSEQ multiplex PCR; the TCRdb copy retains only in-frame clones and omits some. Clonal size and the V and J genes are those of that table, whereas D and trimming came from the DNA. The table records roughly 46,000 clones, 70% to 85% of them present only once. This TCR was recovered from a man in his sixties with acute or convalescent COVID-19. V is TRBV5-1 and J is TRBJ1-4, with TRBD1 matching over 7 bases. Sequences were obtained from peripheral blood. The CDR3 protein is CASSLSSRDSGKLFF. As DNA, the CDR3 is TGCGCCAGCAGCTTGTCCTCCCGGGACAGTGGGAAACTGTTTTTT.